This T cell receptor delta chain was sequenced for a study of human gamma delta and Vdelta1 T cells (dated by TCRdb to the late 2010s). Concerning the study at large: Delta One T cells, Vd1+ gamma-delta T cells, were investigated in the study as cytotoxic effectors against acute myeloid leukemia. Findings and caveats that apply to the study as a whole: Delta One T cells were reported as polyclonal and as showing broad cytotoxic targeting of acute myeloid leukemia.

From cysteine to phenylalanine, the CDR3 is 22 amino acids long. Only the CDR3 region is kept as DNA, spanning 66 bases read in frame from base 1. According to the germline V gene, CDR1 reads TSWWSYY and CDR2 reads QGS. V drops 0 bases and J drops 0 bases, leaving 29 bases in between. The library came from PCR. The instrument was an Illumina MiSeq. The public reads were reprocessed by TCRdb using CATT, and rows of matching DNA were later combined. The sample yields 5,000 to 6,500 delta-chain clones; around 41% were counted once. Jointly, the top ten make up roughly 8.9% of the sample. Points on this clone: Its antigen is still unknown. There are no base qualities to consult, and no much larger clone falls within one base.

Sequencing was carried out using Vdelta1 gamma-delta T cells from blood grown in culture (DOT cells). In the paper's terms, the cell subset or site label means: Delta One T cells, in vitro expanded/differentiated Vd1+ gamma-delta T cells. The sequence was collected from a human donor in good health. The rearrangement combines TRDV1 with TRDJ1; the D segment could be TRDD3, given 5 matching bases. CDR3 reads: CALGELDWYCSGWGPYTDKLIF. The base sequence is TGTGCTCTTGGGGAACTGGATTGGTACTGCTCCGGTTGGGGACCTTACACCGATAAACTCATCTTT.